This is a list of T cell receptor beta chains from one sample in a study of T cells in localized non-small cell lung cancer. Here immunoSEQ multiplex PCR was the method, and the copy in TCRdb shows in-frame clones only, minus some. The table has about 77,000 clones, more than 70% seen once; the top ten hold roughly 19%. This sample comprised peripheral blood, obtained before any cancer treatment. These TCRs come from a woman aged 35 to 70 with stage I squamous cell lung carcinoma. Both conserved end residues are part of each CDR3. D genes are given only for firm matches. The size field is filled for only some rows; it gives once, few, many or a size class.

V	size	J	D	CDR3	DNA
TRBV2	-	TRBJ2-5	-	CASSVQGLQETQYF	TGTGCCAGCAGTGTACAGGGCCTCCAAGAGACCCAGTACTTC
TRBV30	few	TRBJ1-5	-	CAWSPGLDQPQHF	TGTGCCTGGAGTCCCGGACTCGATCAGCCCCAGCATTTT
TRBV4-2	-	TRBJ2-7	TRBD1	CASSQGSMVGQGAYEQYF	TGTGCCAGCAGCCAAGGTAGTATGGTTGGACAGGGGGCGTACGAGCAGTACTTC
TRBV7-2	once	TRBJ1-5	-	CASSLGTGNRIYQPQHF	TGTGCCAGCAGCTTAGGTACGGGGAACAGGATATATCAGCCCCAGCATTTT
TRBV6-5	-	TRBJ1-2	-	CASSYSTKGGGYTF	TGTGCCAGCAGTTACTCCACGAAGGGGGGAGGCTACACCTTC
TRBV19	-	TRBJ2-5	TRBD1	CASLGQGAGETQYF	TGTGCCAGCCTCGGACAGGGGGCGGGAGAGACCCAGTACTTC
TRBV5-6	-	TRBJ2-5	-	CASRFWVGKETQYF	TGTGCCAGCAGGTTTTGGGTGGGGAAAGAGACCCAGTACTTC
TRBV7-8	-	TRBJ2-1	-	CASSLSGRYNEQFF	TGTGCCAGCAGCCTATCCGGACGGTACAATGAGCAGTTCTTC
TRBV2	once	TRBJ2-3	-	CASSGEAAGQYF	TGTGCCAGCAGTGGCGAGGCGGCAGGGCAGTATTTT
TRBV10-3	-	TRBJ1-1	TRBD1	CAIKRQGKEAFF	TGTGCCATCAAAAGACAGGGGAAGGAAGCTTTCTTT
TRBV4-1	-	TRBJ2-7	-	CASSQNVGDGSYEQYF	TGCGCCAGCAGCCAGAATGTTGGGGACGGCTCCTACGAGCAGTACTTC
TRBV6-1	-	TRBJ2-7	TRBD1	CASNRGLGSYEQYF	TGTGCCAGCAACAGGGGGCTAGGCTCCTACGAGCAGTACTTC
TRBV2	-	TRBJ2-1	TRBD2	CASSESGAFYNEQFF	TGTGCCAGCAGTGAAAGCGGGGCTTTCTACAATGAGCAGTTCTTC
TRBV29-1	few	TRBJ1-1	-	CSVEDRGGTNTEAFF	TGCAGCGTTGAAGATCGGGGGGGGACGAACACTGAAGCTTTCTTT
TRBV11-2	-	TRBJ1-1	TRBD1	CASSLAGGNTEAFF	TGTGCCAGCAGCTTAGCAGGGGGGAACACTGAAGCTTTCTTT
TRBV7-3	once	TRBJ2-7	-	CASSLTRTTATYEQYF	TGTGCCAGCAGCTTAACGAGAACGACAGCTACCTACGAGCAGTACTTC